Listed here are 23 T cell receptor beta chains from one sample, sequenced in a study of regulatory T cells in long-lasting Graves disease. Arm-PCR of CDR3 regions with iRepertoire HTBI primers generated TCR beta libraries. TCRdb recomputed calls from the multiplex PCR reads with MiXCR, one row per CDR3 protein. The table lists 450,000 to 600,000 distinct CDR3 sequences, roughly 16% of them singletons. Time point defined: newly diagnosed GD, antithyroid drugs for less than 3 months. The TCR library was made from RNA that had been extracted from PBMCs in TRIzol. The sample was also linked to a second study, of T cells in Graves' hyperthyroidism and ophthalmopathy.

The starting material was peripheral blood mononuclear cells (PBMCs), obtained at new diagnosis, from a patient treated with antithyroid drugs. These receptors were taken from a man aged 35-49 years with Graves disease.

This clonotype showed up many times. The chain employs TRBV12-3 or TRBV12-4 and TRBJ1-5; possible D gene TRBD1, 5 bases. The CDR3 extends over 15 amino acids. Trimming cost V 5 bases and J 5 bases, with 16 bases left between them. Written as DNA, the CDR3 is TGTGCCAGCAGTACCCGAGGGACTCCGCATCAGCCCCAGCATTTT. Translating gives CASSTRGTPHQPQHF.

This clonotype occurred a few times. A single base separates this from a much larger clone, so it may be a read error. The chain uses TRBV12-3 or TRBV12-4 and TRBJ1-5, with a weak D call TRBD1 (5 bases). The CDR3 totals 15 residues. The ends were cut back, 8 bases at V and 1 base at J, with 15 bases in the middle. This CDR3 reads CASLPQRDSNQPQHF. The CDR3, as DNA: TGTGCCAGCCTCCCGCAGCGGGACAGCAATCAGCCCCAGCATTTT.

The sample holds a few counts of this clonotype. The genes are TRBV28 and TRBJ2-3, with 9 nucleotides matching TRBD2. CDR3 length: 15 amino acids. Germline CDR1 is MDHEN and CDR2 is SYDVKM. V gave up 5 bases and J gave up 0 bases; unmatched junction bases: 3. The DNA of the CDR3 is TGTGCCAGCAGTCGCGGACTAGCGAGCACAGATACGCAGTATTTT. It codes for CASSRGLASTDTQYF.

This clonotype showed up just a few times. V usage is TRBV2 and J usage is TRBJ2-7; TRBD1 matches 10 bases. The CDR3 is made up of 15 amino acids. V trimming: 8 bases; J trimming: 5 bases; junction bases outside the gene matches: 12. The germline gives CDR1 SNHLY, CDR2 FYNNEI. The CDR3 nucleotides are TGTGCCAGCTCGCCGATGGGGACAGGGGTGAACGAGCAGTACTTC. Its protein is CASSPMGTGVNEQYF. The full variable domain, with the rest looked up from reference TRBV2 and TRBJ2-7, is EPEVTQTPSHQVTQMGQEVILRCVPISNHLYFYWYRQILGQKVEFLVSFYNNEISEKSEIFDDQFSVERPDGSNFTLKIRSTKLEDSAMYFCASSPMGTGVNEQYFGPGTRLTVT.

A remark on this clonotype: A much larger clone sits a single nucleotide away, making a read error possible. Likely a read error: the CDR3 ends without its conserved phenylalanine or tryptophan. The gene calls are TRBV6-1 and TRBJ2-1; D is undetermined. The CDR3 loop spans 16 amino acids. CDR1 and CDR2 from the germline V gene are MNHNS and SASEGT. Trimming took 8 bases from V and 2 from J, leaving 19 bases between them. The CDR3 bases are TGTGCCAGCCATTCCGCCGTGGCTAGGGCCTACAATGAGCAGTTCCTC. Protein sequence: CASHSAVARAYNEQFL.

The J gene is TRBJ1-3, the V gene TRBV6-1; D not certain. V was pared by 7 bases and J by 2 bases, with 6 bases between. Germline CDR1 reads MNHNS; CDR2 reads SASEGT. The CDR3 extends over 12 amino acids. CDR3 residues: CASTDPGNTIYF. CDR3 nucleotide sequence: TGTGCCAGCACCGACCCTGGAAACACCATATATTTT.

This clonotype was observed at least ten times. J is TRBJ2-5 and V is TRBV28; D possibly corresponds to TRBD1 (7 bases). Germline V gene data show CDR1 as MDHEN and CDR2 as SYDVKM. This CDR3 is 17 amino acids long. V dropped 4 bases and J dropped 5 bases, with 23 bases sitting between them. CDR3 region: CASSYEWAGTATETQYF. CDR3 nucleotide sequence: TGTGCCAGCAGTTATGAATGGGCGGGGACAGCCACTGAGACCCAGTACTTC.

The chain links TRBV7-8 to TRBJ2-7; 13 bases match TRBD2. The V gene's germline CDR1 is SGHVS and CDR2 FQNEAQ. The ends lost 7 bases at V and 4 bases at J; junction bases unmatched: 22. The CDR3 has 20 amino acids. CDR3 coding DNA: TGTGCCAGCACCCCACGTATTATGGGGCCCGGGACTAGCGGGAAATACGAGCAGTACTTC. The encoded protein is CASTPRIMGPGTSGKYEQYF.

This clonotype showed up many times. V is TRBV5-1 and J is TRBJ1-2; 9 positions match TRBD1. V lost 4 bases to trimming and J lost 6 bases; unmatched junction nucleotides: 7. Germline-derived CDR1 and CDR2 are SGHRS and YFSETQ. This CDR3 region has 14 residues. CDR3 sequence reads: CASSPGQGMNGYTF. The CDR3, as DNA: TGCGCCAGCAGCCCCGGACAGGGGATGAATGGCTACACCTTC. Full variable domain (rest looked up from reference TRBV5-1 and TRBJ1-2): KAGVTQTPRYLIKTRGQQVTLSCSPISGHRSVSWYQQTPGQGLQFLFEYFSETQRNKGNFPGRFSGRQFSNSRSEMNVSTLELGDSALYLCASSPGQGMNGYTFGSGTRLTVV.

This clonotype was detected ten times or more. This chain connects TRBV10-3 to TRBJ2-1; D unresolved. Germline-derived CDR1 and CDR2 are ENHRY and SYGVKD. V shed 4 bases and J shed 9 bases, with 7 bases lying between them. The CDR3 has 11 residues. The CDR3 bases are TGTGCCATCAGTGGCAGCACTGAGCAGTTCTTC. Translating it yields CAISGSTEQFF.

This clonotype was seen more than once but under ten times. V usage is TRBV12-3 or TRBV12-4 and J usage is TRBJ2-7; D unclear. V lost 3 bases and J lost 6, with 15 bases in between. The CDR3 is 14 residues long. The CDR3 nucleotides read TGTGCCAGCAGTTTGAATTACGGCTACGGCGAGCAGTACTTC. It yields the protein CASSLNYGYGEQYF.

This clonotype was recorded at least ten times. The chain uses TRBV5-1 and TRBJ2-2, with 8 positions matching TRBD1. V shed 1 base, J shed 3 bases, and the junction held 2 bases outside the gene matches. The CDR3 totals 15 residues. Per germline, CDR1 SGHRS and CDR2 YFSETQ. CDR3 in amino acids: CASSLQGADTGELFF. The DNA for the CDR3 is TGCGCCAGCAGCTTGCAGGGGGCGGACACCGGGGAGCTGTTTTTT.

The V and J genes are TRBV6-2 or TRBV6-3 and TRBJ2-5; D perhaps matches TRBD1 (5 bases). Looked up from germline, CDR1 is MNHEY and CDR2 is SVGEGT. This CDR3 has 15 residues. Trimming cost V 1 base and J 0 bases, with 9 bases left between them. This CDR3 is CASSYLDTDQETQYF. DNA for the CDR3: TGTGCCAGCAGTTACTTGGACACTGACCAAGAGACCCAGTACTTC.

At least ten counts were recorded for this clonotype. The V and J genes are TRBV3-1 and TRBJ1-2; D ambiguous. The CDR3 is 12 residues long. V shed 4 bases and J shed 8 bases, with 11 bases lying between them. Germline V gene data show CDR1 as LGHDT and CDR2 as YNNKEL (reference sequence). Here the CDR3 DNA reads TGTGCCAGCAGCCGGTTGAGAAACGGCTACACCTTC. Encoded protein: CASSRLRNGYTF.

This clonotype was picked up many times. The chain employs TRBV30 and TRBJ1-6; no clear D gene. The germline V gene has CDR1 GTSNPN and CDR2 SVGIG (reference sequence). V lost 4 bases, J lost 5 bases, and 6 bases lay in between. CDR3 size: 12 residues. The CDR3, as DNA: TGTGCCTGGACAGACCATAATTCACCCCTCCACTTT. It is translated as CAWTDHNSPLHF.

This clonotype was observed at least ten times. V usage is TRBV2 and J usage is TRBJ2-1, with TRBD2 matching 12 bases. After removal of 6 bases from V and 2 bases from J, the junction contained 8 bases not matched to a gene. CDR3 size: 17 residues. Per the germline V gene, CDR1 is SNHLY and CDR2 is FYNNEI. CDR3 sequence reads: CASRKRLAGETYNEQFF. CDR3 in DNA: TGTGCCAGCAGGAAAAGACTAGCGGGAGAAACCTACAATGAGCAGTTCTTC.

This clonotype has ten or more counts. Here the CDR3 DNA reads TGTGCCAGCAGCCGACTCCGCCGGGAGACCCAGTACTTC. Translated, it gives CASSRLRRETQYF. This chain connects TRBV3-1 to TRBJ2-5; unclear D gene. Looked up from germline, CDR1 is LGHDT and CDR2 is YNNKEL (reference sequence). Trimming took 4 bases from V and 5 from J, leaving 11 bases between them. The CDR3 consists of 13 residues.

This clonotype was picked up many times. The chain recombines TRBV6-5 with TRBJ1-2; TRBD1 is a possible D gene (5 bases). Trimming took off 0 bases at V and 4 bases at J, with 12 bases between the two ends. The CDR3 covers 15 residues. Per germline, CDR1 MNHEY and CDR2 SVGAGI. The CDR3, as DNA: TGTGCCAGCAGTTACTCGGGGGTTGACAGCTATGGCTACACCTTC. It yields the protein CASSYSGVDSYGYTF.

The chain is built from TRBV19 and TRBJ2-2; possibly TRBD1 for D (5 bases). V lost 5 bases, J lost 1 base, and 17 bases lay in between. Germline lookup yields CDR1 LNHDA and CDR2 SQIVND (reference sequence). The CDR3 has 17 amino acids. The CDR3 here is CASSAFGTGMNTGELFF. CDR3 nucleotide sequence: TGTGCCAGTAGTGCGTTCGGCACAGGAATGAACACCGGGGAGCTGTTTTTT.

The chain combines TRBV4-1 with TRBJ2-7; weak D call: TRBD1 (7 bases). V lost 3 bases and J 2 bases, leaving 17 bases between the germline ends. CDR1 MGHRA and CDR2 YSYEKL come from the germline V gene. The CDR3 has 16 amino acids. The CDR3 region is CASSQEISRGAYEQYF. As DNA, the CDR3 is TGCGCCAGCAGCCAGGAAATCTCCAGGGGGGCCTACGAGCAGTACTTC.

The chain couples TRBV20-1 to TRBJ1-1; 7 bases line up with TRBD1. Per the germline V gene, CDR1 is DFQATT and CDR2 is SNEGSKA (reference sequence). CDR3 length: 11 amino acids. The DNA of the CDR3 is TGCCAGGGGGGGGGGTATACTGAAGCTTTCTTT. It specifies CQGGGYTEAFF.

This clonotype was detected ten times or more. The chain joins TRBV7-9 to TRBJ1-5, with TRBD1 as a possible D gene (6 bases). Germline-derived CDR1 and CDR2 are SEHNR and FQNEAQ (reference sequence). The CDR3 is 14 amino acids. Trimming removed 5 bases at V and 0 bases at J, with 8 bases between. CDR3 in amino acids: CASSADSSNQPQHF. The CDR3 region has the DNA TGTGCCAGCAGCGCGGACAGTAGCAATCAGCCCCAGCATTTT.

This clonotype was seen repeatedly, ten times or more. The chain carries TRBV12-3 or TRBV12-4 and TRBJ1-6, with D tentatively TRBD1 (5 bases). The length of the CDR3 is 13 residues. Trimming removed 5 bases from V and 9 bases from J, with 11 bases in between. The DNA of the CDR3 is TGTGCCAGCAGTCCACACAGGAGTTCACCCCTCCACTTT. Its translation is CASSPHRSSPLHF.